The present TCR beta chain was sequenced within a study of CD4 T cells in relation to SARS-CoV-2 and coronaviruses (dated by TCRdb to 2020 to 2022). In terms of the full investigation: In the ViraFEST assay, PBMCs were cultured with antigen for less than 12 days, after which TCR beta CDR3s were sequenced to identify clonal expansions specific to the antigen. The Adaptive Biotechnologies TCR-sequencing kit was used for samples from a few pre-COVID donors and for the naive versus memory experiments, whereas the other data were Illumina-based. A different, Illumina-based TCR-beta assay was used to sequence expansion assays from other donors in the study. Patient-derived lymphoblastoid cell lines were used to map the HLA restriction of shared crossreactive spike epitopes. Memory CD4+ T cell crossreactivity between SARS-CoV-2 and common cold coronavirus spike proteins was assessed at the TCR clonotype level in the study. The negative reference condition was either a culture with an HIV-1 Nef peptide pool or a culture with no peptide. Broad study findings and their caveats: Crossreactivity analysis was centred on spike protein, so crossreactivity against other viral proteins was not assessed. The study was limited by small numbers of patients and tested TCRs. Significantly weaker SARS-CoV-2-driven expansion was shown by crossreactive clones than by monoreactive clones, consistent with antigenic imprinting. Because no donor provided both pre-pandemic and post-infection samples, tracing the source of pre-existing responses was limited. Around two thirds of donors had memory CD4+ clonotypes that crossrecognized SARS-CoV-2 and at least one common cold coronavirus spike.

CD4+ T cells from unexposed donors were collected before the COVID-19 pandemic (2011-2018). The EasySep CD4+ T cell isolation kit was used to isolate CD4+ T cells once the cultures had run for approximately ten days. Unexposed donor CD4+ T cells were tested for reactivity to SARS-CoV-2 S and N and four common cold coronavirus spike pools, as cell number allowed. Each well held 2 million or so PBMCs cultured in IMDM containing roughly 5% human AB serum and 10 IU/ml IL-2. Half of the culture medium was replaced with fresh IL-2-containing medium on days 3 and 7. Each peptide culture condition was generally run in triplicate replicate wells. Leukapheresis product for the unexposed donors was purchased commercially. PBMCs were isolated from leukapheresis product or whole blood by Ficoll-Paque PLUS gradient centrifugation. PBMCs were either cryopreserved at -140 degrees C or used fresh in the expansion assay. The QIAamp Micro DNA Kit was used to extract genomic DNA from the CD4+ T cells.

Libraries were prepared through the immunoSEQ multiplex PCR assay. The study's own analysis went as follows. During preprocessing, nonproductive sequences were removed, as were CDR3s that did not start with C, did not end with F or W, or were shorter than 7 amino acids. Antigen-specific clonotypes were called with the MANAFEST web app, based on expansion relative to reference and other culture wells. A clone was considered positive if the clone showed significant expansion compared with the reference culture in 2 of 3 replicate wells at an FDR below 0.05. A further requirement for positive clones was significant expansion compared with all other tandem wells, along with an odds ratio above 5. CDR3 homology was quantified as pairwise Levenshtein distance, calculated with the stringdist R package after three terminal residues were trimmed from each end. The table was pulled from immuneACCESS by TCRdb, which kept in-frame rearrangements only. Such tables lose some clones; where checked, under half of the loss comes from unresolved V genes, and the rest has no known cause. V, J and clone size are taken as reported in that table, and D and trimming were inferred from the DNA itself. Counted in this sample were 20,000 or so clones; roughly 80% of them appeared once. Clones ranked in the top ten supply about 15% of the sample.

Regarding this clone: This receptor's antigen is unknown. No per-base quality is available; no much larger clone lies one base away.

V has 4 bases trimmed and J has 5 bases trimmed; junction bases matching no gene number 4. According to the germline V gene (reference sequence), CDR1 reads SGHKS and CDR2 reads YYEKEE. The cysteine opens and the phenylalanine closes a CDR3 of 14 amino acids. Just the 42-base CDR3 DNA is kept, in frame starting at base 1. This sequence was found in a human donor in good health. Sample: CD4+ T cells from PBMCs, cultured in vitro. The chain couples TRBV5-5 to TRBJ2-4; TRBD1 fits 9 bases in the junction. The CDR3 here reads CASSTRDRENIQYF. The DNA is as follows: TGTGCCAGCAGCACCCGGGACAGGGAAAACATTCAGTACTTC.